The rows below give T cell receptor beta chains drawn from one sample of a study of control samples from healthy donors and cancer patients. The table came from immunoSEQ multiplex PCR; TCRdb's copy has only in-frame clones and leaves some out. The sample contains about 410,000 clones, about 93% of which appear only once. Input material: PBMCs. These receptors originate from a man aged 35-49 years with head and neck cancer. Both conserved end residues are part of each CDR3. A D gene is named only where the DNA matches it firmly. Clone size, where shown, is once, few, many, or a class for clones that have expanded.

clone size	D gene	J gene	V gene	CDR3 protein	CDR3 DNA
.	TRBD1	TRBJ2-3	TRBV5-1	CASSWVDRGISTDTQYF	TGCGCCAGCAGCTGGGTCGACAGGGGAATTAGCACAGATACGCAGTATTTT
.	.	TRBJ2-1	TRBV5-1	CASSTDRANEQFF	TGCGCCAGCAGCACCGACCGAGCCAATGAGCAGTTCTTC
few	.	TRBJ1-5	TRBV27	CASSQTLGVNQPQHF	TGTGCCAGCAGCCAGACTTTAGGGGTCAATCAGCCCCAGCATTTT
once	.	TRBJ1-1	TRBV28	CASSLPPSTEAFF	TGTGCCAGCAGTTTACCGCCCTCCACTGAAGCTTTCTTT
.	TRBD2	TRBJ2-3	TRBV14	CASSQDSRQRGWTDTQYF	TGTGCCAGCAGCCAAGATTCAAGACAGCGGGGGTGGACAGATACGCAGTATTTT
.	.	TRBJ1-4	TRBV18	CASSRDSVPGKLFF	TGTGCCAGCTCTCGCGACAGCGTCCCGGGAAAACTGTTTTTT
.	.	TRBJ1-2	TRBV15	CATSSSLLGARGYTF	TGTGCCACCAGCAGCTCTTTGCTGGGGGCGCGGGGCTACACCTTC
.	.	TRBJ2-7	TRBV14	CASSHGGPSEQYF	TGTGCCAGCAGCCATGGGGGCCCTAGCGAGCAGTACTTC
.	.	TRBJ1-6	TRBV9	CASAILGLNSPLHF	TGTGCCAGCGCGATTCTGGGGTTAAATTCACCCCTCCACTTT
.	TRBD2	TRBJ2-3	TRBV30	CAAIAGGNTDTQYF	TGTGCCGCAATAGCGGGGGGCAACACAGATACGCAGTATTTT
.	.	TRBJ2-3	TRBV30	CAWSVRGTGTDTQYF	TGTGCCTGGAGTGTACGCGGGACCGGCACAGATACGCAGTATTTT
.	.	TRBJ1-5	TRBV27	CASSLLSASNQPQHF	TGTGCCAGCAGCCTTCTTTCGGCCAGCAATCAGCCCCAGCATTTT
few	.	TRBJ1-6	TRBV28	CASSQAANSPLHF	TGTGCCAGCAGTCAGGCAGCTAATTCACCCCTCCACTTT
.	TRBD2	TRBJ2-4	TRBV30	CAWKSGLGNIQYF	TGTGCCTGGAAGTCGGGACTAGGAAACATTCAGTACTTC
.	TRBD1	TRBJ1-6	TRBV5-4	CASSPTLGQGNSPLHF	TGTGCCAGCAGCCCGACCCTGGGACAGGGAAATTCACCCCTCCACTTT
.	TRBD1	TRBJ1-5	TRBV6-5	CASSSYRGGIRKPQHF	TGTGCCAGCAGTTCTTACAGGGGCGGAATCAGAAAGCCCCAGCATTTT
once	TRBD1	TRBJ1-1	TRBV28	CASSLSSGGRTEAFF	TGTGCCAGCAGTTTATCTTCAGGGGGGCGCACTGAAGCTTTCTTT
.	.	TRBJ2-5	TRBV2	CASSEERGMGETQYF	TGTGCCAGCAGTGAAGAGAGAGGGATGGGAGAGACCCAGTACTTC
.	.	TRBJ2-7	TRBV3-1/TRBV3-2	CASSQAAQLYEQYF	TGTGCCAGCAGCCAAGCGGCTCAGCTTTACGAGCAGTACTTC
.	.	TRBJ2-2	TRBV19	CASSYLGLPANTGELFF	TGTGCCAGTAGTTACTTAGGACTACCCGCGAACACCGGGGAGCTGTTTTTT
.	TRBD1	TRBJ1-5	TRBV4-3	CASSQSAGQGSQPQHF	TGCGCCAGCAGCCAAAGTGCGGGACAGGGGTCTCAGCCCCAGCATTTT
.	TRBD2	TRBJ2-5	TRBV19	CASSMGGRSGRKETQYF	TGTGCCAGTAGTATGGGAGGCCGGAGCGGGAGGAAAGAGACCCAGTACTTC
.	TRBD1	TRBJ1-3	TRBV19	CASSTETGAPSSGNTIYF	TGTGCCAGTAGTACTGAGACAGGGGCCCCGAGCTCTGGAAACACCATATATTTT
.	.	TRBJ2-5	TRBV13	CASSFPIKEETQYF	TGTGCCAGCAGCTTTCCCATTAAGGAAGAGACCCAGTACTTC
.	.	TRBJ2-7	TRBV7-9	CASSLVSQTREIYEQYF	TGTGCCAGCAGCTTAGTCTCTCAAACGAGGGAGATATACGAGCAGTACTTC
.	TRBD2	TRBJ2-1	TRBV10-3	CAISESKGTSGRNEQFF	TGTGCCATCAGTGAGTCCAAGGGGACTAGCGGGAGGAATGAGCAGTTCTTC
.	TRBD1	TRBJ1-1	TRBV10-3	CAANRGNTEAFF	TGTGCCGCGAACAGGGGGAACACTGAAGCTTTCTTT
.	.	TRBJ2-6	TRBV7-3	CASSSRVAGANVLTF	TGTGCCAGCAGCTCCAGGGTGGCTGGGGCCAACGTCCTGACTTTC
once	.	TRBJ2-1	TRBV12-3/TRBV12-4	CASLGGNEQFF	TGTGCCAGTCTAGGAGGGAATGAGCAGTTCTTC
.	TRBD1	TRBJ2-2	TRBV7-3	CASTQDRGNTGELFF	TGTGCCAGCACCCAGGACAGGGGGAACACCGGGGAGCTGTTTTTT
few	.	TRBJ2-6	TRBV5-5	CASSRDVGKVLTF	TGTGCCAGCAGCCGAGATGTGGGGAAAGTCCTGACTTTC
.	.	TRBJ2-5	TRBV4-3	CASSPRGSGETQYF	TGCGCCAGCAGCCCACGGGGGTCGGGAGAGACCCAGTACTTC
.	TRBD2	TRBJ2-1	TRBV9	CASSVEFERGGGEQFF	TGTGCCAGCAGCGTAGAATTCGAGCGGGGGGGCGGTGAGCAGTTCTTC
.	.	TRBJ1-1	TRBV10-2	CATIPGQETVLAFF	TGCGCCACCATCCCGGGTCAGGAAACGGTGTTGGCTTTCTTT
.	.	TRBJ2-1	TRBV7-2	CASSLYEQFF	TGTGCCAGCAGCTTATATGAGCAGTTCTTC
.	TRBD1	TRBJ1-1	TRBV19	CASRPTGSNTEAFF	TGTGCCAGTAGGCCGACAGGGTCGAACACTGAAGCTTTCTTT
once	.	TRBJ2-7	TRBV18	CASSPSQVTYEQYF	TGTGCCAGCTCACCGTCGCAGGTAACCTACGAGCAGTACTTC
.	.	TRBJ1-2	TRBV2	CASSATRYGYTF	TGTGCCAGCAGCGCGACACGCTATGGCTACACCTTC